This TCR beta chain is drawn from a study of T cell responses to AZD1222 COVID-19 vaccine. Broader study findings: It should be noted that donors were predominantly white British and more often female, and clonal diversity was possibly underestimated.

A note on this clone: Its matching antigen is unknown.

TCRdb's table, derived via immunoSEQ multiplex PCR, lists solely in-frame clones and lacks some. The sample lists around 120,000 clones; approximately 85% were seen once. This CDR3 has 15 residues. Looked up from germline, CDR1 is SGHDN and CDR2 is FVKESK. V was cut by 4 bases and J by 0 bases, with 10 bases left in between. This sequence was found in an adult in good health. This specimen was peripheral blood, taken on day 0 of AZD1222 vaccination. The chain joins TRBV14 to TRBJ2-1; D is unclear. The CDR3 is CASSPWISSYNEQFF. In DNA, the CDR3 is TGTGCCAGCAGCCCCTGGATAAGCTCCTACAATGAGCAGTTCTTC.